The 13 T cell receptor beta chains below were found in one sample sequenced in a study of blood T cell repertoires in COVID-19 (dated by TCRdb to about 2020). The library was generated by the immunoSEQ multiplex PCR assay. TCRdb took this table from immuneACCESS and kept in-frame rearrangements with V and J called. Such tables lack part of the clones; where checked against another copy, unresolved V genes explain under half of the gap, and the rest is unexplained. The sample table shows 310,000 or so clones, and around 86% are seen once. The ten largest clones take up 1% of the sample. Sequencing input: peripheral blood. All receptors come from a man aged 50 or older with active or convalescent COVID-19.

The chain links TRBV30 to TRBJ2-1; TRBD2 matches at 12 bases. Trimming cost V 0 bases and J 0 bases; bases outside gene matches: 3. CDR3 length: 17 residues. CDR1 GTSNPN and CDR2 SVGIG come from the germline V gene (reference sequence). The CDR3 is CAWSVLTSGGSYNEQFF. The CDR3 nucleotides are TGTGCCTGGAGTGTACTGACTAGCGGGGGCTCCTACAATGAGCAGTTCTTC.

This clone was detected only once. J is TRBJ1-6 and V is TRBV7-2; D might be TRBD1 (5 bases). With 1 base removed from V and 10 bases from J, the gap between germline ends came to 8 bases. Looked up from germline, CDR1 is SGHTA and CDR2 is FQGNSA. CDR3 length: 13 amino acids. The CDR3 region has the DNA TGTGCCAGCAGCTTAGTTCAGGGATCACCCCTCCACTTT. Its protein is CASSLVQGSPLHF.

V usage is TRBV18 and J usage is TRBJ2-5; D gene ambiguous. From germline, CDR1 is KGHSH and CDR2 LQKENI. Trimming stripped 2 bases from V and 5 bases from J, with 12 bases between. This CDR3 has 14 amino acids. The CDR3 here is CASSPGSLSETQYF. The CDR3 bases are TGTGCCAGCTCACCAGGCTCATTAAGTGAGACCCAGTACTTC.

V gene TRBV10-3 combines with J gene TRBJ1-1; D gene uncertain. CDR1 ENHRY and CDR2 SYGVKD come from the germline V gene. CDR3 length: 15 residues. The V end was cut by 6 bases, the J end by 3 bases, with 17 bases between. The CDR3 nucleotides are TGTGCCATCAGCGACATCCCCTCTGGGTACACTGAAGCTTTCTTT. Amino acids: CAISDIPSGYTEAFF.

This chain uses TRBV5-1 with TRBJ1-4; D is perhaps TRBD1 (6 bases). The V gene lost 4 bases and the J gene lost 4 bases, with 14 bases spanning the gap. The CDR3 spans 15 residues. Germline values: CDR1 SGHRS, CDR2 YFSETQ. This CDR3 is CASSRQGQSNEKLFF. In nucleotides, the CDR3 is TGCGCCAGCAGCCGACAAGGACAGAGTAATGAAAAACTGTTTTTT.

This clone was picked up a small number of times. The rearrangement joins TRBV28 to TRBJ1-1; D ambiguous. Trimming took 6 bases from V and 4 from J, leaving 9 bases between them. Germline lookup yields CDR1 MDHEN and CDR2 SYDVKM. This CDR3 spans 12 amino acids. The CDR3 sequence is CASRARGTEAFF. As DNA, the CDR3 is TGTGCCAGCAGGGCCCGGGGCACTGAAGCTTTCTTT.

The CDR3 DNA is TGTGCCAGCAGCGCTGAAGACAGAGCCTACGAGCAGTACTTC. Residues: CASSAEDRAYEQYF. The chain carries TRBV9 and TRBJ2-7, with D possibly being TRBD1 (5 bases). Germline V CDR1 and CDR2: SGDLS, YYNGEE. Deletions cut 3 bases from V and 2 bases from J, with 12 bases between. CDR3 length: 14 amino acids.

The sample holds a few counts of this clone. CDR3 protein: CASSLGLAGGNTGELFF. Written as DNA, the CDR3 is TGTGCCAGCAGTCTGGGACTAGCGGGGGGGAACACCGGGGAGCTGTTTTTT. This chain links TRBV6-6 with TRBJ2-2; TRBD2 agrees at 15 bases. The junction had 2 bases not matched to a gene; V was cut back by 5 bases and J by 1 base. The germline V gene has CDR1 MNHNY and CDR2 SVGAGI (reference sequence). The CDR3 has 17 residues.

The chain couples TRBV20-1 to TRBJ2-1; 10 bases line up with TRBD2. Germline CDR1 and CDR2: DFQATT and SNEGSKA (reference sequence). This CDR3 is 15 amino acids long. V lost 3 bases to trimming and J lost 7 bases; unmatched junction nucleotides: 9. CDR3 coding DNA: TGCAGTGCTAGTCGGCTAGCGGGAGTTATAAATGAGCAGTTCTTC. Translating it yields CSASRLAGVINEQFF.

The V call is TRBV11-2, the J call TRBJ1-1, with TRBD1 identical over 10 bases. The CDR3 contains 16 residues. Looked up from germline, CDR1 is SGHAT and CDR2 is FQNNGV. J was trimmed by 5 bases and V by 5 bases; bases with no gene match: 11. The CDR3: CASSARTGGSHTEAFF. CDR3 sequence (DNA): TGTGCCAGCAGCGCCAGGACAGGGGGGAGCCATACTGAAGCTTTCTTT. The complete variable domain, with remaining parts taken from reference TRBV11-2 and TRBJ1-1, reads EAGVAQSPRYKIIEKRQSVAFWCNPISGHATLYWYQQILGQGPKLLIQFQNNGVVDDSQLPKDRFSAERLKGVDSTLKIQPAKLEDSAVYLCASSARTGGSHTEAFFGQGTRLTVV.

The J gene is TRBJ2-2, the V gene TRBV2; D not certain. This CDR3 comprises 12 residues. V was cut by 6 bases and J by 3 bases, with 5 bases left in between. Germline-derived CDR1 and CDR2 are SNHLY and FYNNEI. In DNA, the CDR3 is TGTGCCAGCAGGGTAGACACCGGGGAGCTGTTTTTT. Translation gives CASRVDTGELFF.

The CDR3 loop is CASSPPQGLGYTF. The CDR3 DNA reads TGTGCCAGCTCACCACCGCAGGGGCTTGGCTACACCTTC. V usage is TRBV18 and J usage is TRBJ1-2; a weak D match, TRBD1 (6 bases). Trimming cost V 0 bases and J 7 bases, with 9 bases left between them. The CDR3 is made up of 13 amino acids. Germline V gene data show CDR1 as KGHSH and CDR2 as LQKENI.

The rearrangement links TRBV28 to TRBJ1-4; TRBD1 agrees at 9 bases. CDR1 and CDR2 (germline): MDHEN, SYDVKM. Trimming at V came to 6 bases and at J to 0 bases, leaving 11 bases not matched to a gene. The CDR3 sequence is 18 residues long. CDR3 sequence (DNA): TGTGCCAGCAGAAATGGACAGGGGTGGGCCTCAACTAATGAAAAACTGTTTTTT. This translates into CASRNGQGWASTNEKLFF.